The present TCR beta chain was sequenced within a study of shared clonotypes between healthy human individuals. General study results and limits: Sharing across four donors was highest in naive CD4 (about 5%) and lowest in memory CD8 (roughly 0.4%). Donors were few, which limited the genetic and exposure-history diversity represented.

Several immunoSEQ plates held equal portions of the genomic DNA taken from each subset. The data were produced by immunoSEQ multiplex PCR, yet TCRdb's version contains in-frame clones alone and is incomplete. This sample carries about 1 million clones, under 80% of them seen once, and the ten largest clones take approximately 1.3%. CDR1 GTSNPN and CDR2 SVGIG come from the germline V gene (reference sequence). Trimming left V 1 base short and J 7 bases short, with 2 bases between. The CDR3 totals 11 residues. This clone has only a few counts. What it binds is not known. The sample contains more than one DNA sequence encoding this CDR3.

The chain carries TRBV30 and TRBJ1-6; no firm D call. The sample taken for sequencing was memory CD4+ T cells sorted from blood. Subset indicated: CD45RA-negative fraction. This clonotype was sampled from a man aged 18 to 30 in good health. The CDR3 sequence: CAWSGNSPLHF. The CDR3 bases are TGTGCCTGGAGTGGAAATTCACCCCTCCACTTT. Based on the CDR3 plus reference TRBV30 and TRBJ1-6, the full variable domain is SQTIHQWPATLVQPVGSPLSLECTVEGTSNPNLYWYRQAAGRGLQLLFYSVGIGQISSEVPQNLSASRPQDRQFILSSKKLLLSDSGFYLCAWSGNSPLHFGNGTRLTVT.